This TCR beta chain was documented in a study of Ad26.COV2.S vaccination and SARS-CoV-2 variants. CDR3 size: 12 residues. The V end lost 0 bases, the J end lost 6 bases, and 5 bases lay between the germline ends. Germline CDR1 and CDR2: MNHEY and SVGAGI. As regards this clone: The identical CDR3 is also encoded by other nucleotide sequences in the sample.

Treatment meaning: roughly 20 received Ad26.COV2.S at low or high dose, single or two shots; 5 received placebo; per-sample allocation not given. On day 63 after the first injection, vaccine and placebo recipients gave samples. Profiling relied on immunoSEQ multiplex PCR, and the TCRdb table lists in-frame clones only, not all of them. The repertoire holds some 390,000 clones, with 80% to 90% as singletons. V and J are TRBV6-5 and TRBJ1-1; D unclear. The receptor was derived from a person aged 18-60 years who received the Ad26.COV2.S COVID-19 vaccine or a placebo. The sequenced sample was peripheral blood, obtained in a trial of Ad26.COV2.S vaccine versus placebo. The CDR3 region has the DNA TGTGCCAGCAGTTACTCGGGCGCTGAAGCTTTCTTT. Its protein product is CASSYSGAEAFF.